This TCR beta chain is from a study of blood T cells in healthy people across ages (dated by TCRdb to 2013 to 2016). For the wider study: In model experiments, template switching captured roughly one uniquely barcoded TCR beta cDNA molecule for every two T cells. For two donors (one aged 18 to 30 and one aged 80 or older), the study analyzed two additional independent replicas of 1 million unique cDNA reads from the same blood draw. The study measured age-related changes in TCR beta repertoire diversity using deep sequencing normalized with unique cDNA molecular identifiers. The donors were divided into four age groups: young (average about 15 years), middle-aged (roughly 42), aged (62) and long-lived (82). To avoid experimental bias, donors of different ages were randomly spread across the sequencing lanes. Study-level results and caveats: Observed TCR beta diversity per million T cells fell roughly linearly with age, and a significant reduction was already apparent by age roughly 40. Compared with the aged group, the long-lived group had more naive CD4+ T cells, fewer expanded clones and increased TCR diversity, a pattern suggesting age selection. Donor CMV infection status was unknown, potentially confounding age-related changes in expanded clonotypes. Conclusive comparison of naive and antigen-experienced compartments was prevented by the profiling of bulk unsorted PBMCs. Estimates of total diversity from one million sequenced T cells were regarded as lower bounds and underestimates. There was a strong correlation between observed TCR beta diversity and the percentage of naive T cells measured by flow cytometry.

Libraries were prepared through 5' RACE. Data came from an Illumina HiSeq 2500. A second PCR of roughly 7 to 11 cycles was performed with a sample-barcoded 5' primer and a J-beta primer mix. A unique molecular identifier was introduced onto each TCR beta cDNA molecule by a template-switch 5' adaptor carrying 12 random nucleotides. Each sample yielded at least 3 million CDR3-containing paired-end reads. First-strand cDNA was synthesized from all RNA with the Mint cDNA synthesis kit, primed by a TRBC-specific oligonucleotide. After uracil-DNA glycosylase treatment, a first 18-cycle PCR used universal primers M1SS and BC2_uni_R on all cDNA. As for the original processing: Normalization of each sample was performed by random selection of 1 million high-quality reads, each carrying a distinct molecular identifier. Reads sharing molecular identifiers were discarded rather than binned into consensus sequences. MiTCR, with a Q25 quality threshold and the strictest error-elimination algorithm, was used for CDR3 identification, clonotype clustering and error correction. A nonparametric unseen species model using Euler transformation provided a lower-bound estimate of total TCR beta diversity. The raw public reads went through TCRdb reprocessing: fastp at Q25, MiXCR clone calling, in-frame beta chains kept. Rows are combined by CDR3 protein, so each entry shows the most common genes and DNA. The V and J calls here are based on TCRdb, not the publication. The table for this sample lists 1.4 million to 1.5 million distinct CDR3 sequences; roughly 40% of them were counted only once. The top ten clones comprise approximately 7.9% of the sample.

The germline V gene (reference sequence) specifies MNHEY as CDR1 and SMNVEV as CDR2. The CDR3 goes from the cysteine to the phenylalanine over 14 residues. Here the CDR3 DNA is all that survives: 42 bases in frame from base 1. V ends up 3 bases short and J 5 bases short, with an unmatched junction base count of 3. Donors were about 36 systemically healthy Caucasian individuals from Russia aged roughly 6 to 90 years. Roughly 9 milliliters of peripheral blood were drawn from each donor into EDTA-treated Vacutainer tubes. PBMCs were isolated by Ficoll-Paque density-gradient centrifugation, with at least 7 million obtained per sample. Trizol reagent was used to extract total RNA from the PBMCs, yielding at least 5.5 micrograms per sample. Naive CD45RAhigh/CD27high T cell percentages were measured by flow cytometry on a PBMC aliquot from every donor. Remarks on this clonotype: The clone's antigen remains unknown. Base quality data are lacking; no much larger clone is found one base away.

The rearrangement joined TRBV27 to TRBJ2-1, with 8 central nucleotides matching TRBD2. The clonotype comes from a woman aged 18-30 years in good health. Sequencing used blood. The bases are TGTGCCAGCAGTTTTAGCGGGGTTAACAATGAGCAGTTCTTC. Its protein is CASSFSGVNNEQFF.